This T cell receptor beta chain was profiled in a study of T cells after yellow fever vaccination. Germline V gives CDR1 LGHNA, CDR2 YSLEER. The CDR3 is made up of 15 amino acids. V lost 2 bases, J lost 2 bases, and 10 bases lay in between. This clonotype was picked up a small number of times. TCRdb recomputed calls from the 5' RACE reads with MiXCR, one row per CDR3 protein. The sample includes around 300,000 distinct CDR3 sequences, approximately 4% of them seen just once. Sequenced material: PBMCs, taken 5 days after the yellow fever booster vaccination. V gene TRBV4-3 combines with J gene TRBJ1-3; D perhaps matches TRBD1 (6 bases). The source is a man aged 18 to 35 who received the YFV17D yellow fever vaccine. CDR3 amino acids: CASSQHGGTGNTIYF. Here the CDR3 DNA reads TGCGCCAGCAGCCAACACGGGGGCACTGGAAACACCATATATTTT.